This T cell receptor (beta chain) was documented in a study of vaccination and CD4 T cells after COVID-19. Study at large: Each post-COVID sample was drawn after diagnosis, and the median interval was 101 days (range 35 to 161). As control conditions, cultures were given either a CEFX pool serving as positive control, an HIV-1 Nef pool, or no peptide at all. Study results and caveats: Vaccine-specific clones in convalescent patients were spike mono-reactive in 304 of 307 cases.

Specified treatment: approximately nine-day PBMC culture with coronavirus spike peptide pools or control peptides (ViraFEST assay). At the Johns Hopkins FTIC core, DNA taken from cultured CD4+ T cells was sequenced by way of the Oncomine TCR Beta short-read assay. Cultured CD4+ T cells yielded the extracted genomic DNA. TCRdb used MiXCR to reprocess the PCR reads, holding one entry per CDR3 protein. The sample holds under 25,000 distinct CDR3 sequences, over 45% seen once. This clonotype has just a few counts. What it binds is not known. This clonotype originated in a human donor with COVID-19. Specimen: cultured CD4+ T cells from blood.

CDR3 amino acids: CASSYGTGFQPQHF. For the CDR3, the DNA is TGTGCCAGCAGTTACGGGACAGGGTTTCAGCCCCAGCATTTT. This sequence joins TRBV6-2 or TRBV6-3 and TRBJ1-5, with 9 bases matching TRBD1. From germline, CDR1 is MNHEY and CDR2 SVGEGT. This CDR3 has 14 amino acids. V lost 2 bases to trimming and J lost 6 bases; unmatched junction nucleotides: 2.